The TCR beta chain described here comes from a study of cytomegalovirus exposure and HLA in healthy donors. Across the whole study: Early released data comprised 80 million to 90 million unique TCRs from HLA-typed donors.

Amplification used 60 Vbeta primers and 13 Jbeta primers. Measured with immunoSEQ multiplex PCR; TCRdb has only the in-frame clones, and not every one. The sample yields fewer than 250,000 clones, almost 75% seen once. While unrecorded immune exposures were likely, the donors were nominally healthy when sampled. The length of the CDR3 is 15 residues. Per the germline V gene, CDR1 is SQVTM and CDR2 is ANQGSEA. After removal of 6 bases from V and 1 base from J, the junction contained 9 bases not matched to a gene. The sequenced sample consisted of PBMCs. The V call is TRBV29-1, the J call TRBJ2-7, with TRBD2 identical over 10 bases. This receptor was identified in a woman aged 25 to 45 in good health and CMV-seropositive. The chain's CDR3 is CSVSTGTSASYEQYF. The CDR3 region has the DNA TGCAGCGTCTCAACCGGGACTAGCGCTTCCTACGAGCAGTACTTC.